One and the same sample provided the 21 T cell receptor beta chains below, sequenced in a study of blood T cell repertoires in COVID-19. Only in-frame clones appear in the TCRdb table, and some are missing; sequencing was by immunoSEQ multiplex PCR. In the table there are a few hundred thousand clones, 80% to 85% of which are singletons. The sequenced material came from peripheral blood. The origin of the receptors is a woman aged 70 to 79 with COVID-19, enrolled during active disease.

CDR3 bases: TGTGCCAGCAGCCAAGAGTTTACGAACCTGGAGAATCAGCCCCAGCATTTT. Translating it yields CASSQEFTNLENQPQHF. The rearrangement links TRBV14 to TRBJ1-5; D call uncertain. Trimming removed 0 bases at V and 4 bases at J, with 16 bases between. The CDR3 contains 17 residues. Germline lookup yields CDR1 SGHDN and CDR2 FVKESK.

The table lists this clone with a count of one. V is TRBV6-5 and J is TRBJ1-5; D uncertain. V was trimmed by 7 bases and J by 4 bases, leaving 14 bases between them. The CDR3 totals 14 residues. Germline CDR1 reads MNHEY; CDR2 reads SVGAGI. The CDR3 spells CASTGERYNQPQHF. CDR3 bases: TGTGCCAGCACCGGCGAGAGGTATAATCAGCCCCAGCATTTT.

V is TRBV29-1 and J is TRBJ1-2, with 9 nucleotides matching TRBD1. After removal of 6 bases from V and 4 bases from J, the junction contained 6 bases not matched to a gene. The CDR3 contains 13 residues. Germline V CDR1 and CDR2: SQVTM, ANQGSEA. CDR3 sequence: CSVARQGGYGYTF. CDR3 nucleotide sequence: TGCAGCGTAGCAAGACAGGGGGGCTATGGCTACACCTTC.

The chain carries TRBV5-1 and TRBJ2-3; TRBD2 aligns across 10 bases. The CDR3 spans 16 residues. Germline V gene lookup returns CDR1 SGHRS and CDR2 YFSETQ. The trim removed 6 bases at V and 6 bases at J, leaving 13 bases unmatched. The CDR3 reads CASTPSGSGEIDTQYF. The CDR3, as DNA: TGCGCCAGCACCCCTAGCGGGAGTGGAGAGATTGATACGCAGTATTTT. Full variable domain (rest looked up from reference TRBV5-1 and TRBJ2-3): KAGVTQTPRYLIKTRGQQVTLSCSPISGHRSVSWYQQTPGQGLQFLFEYFSETQRNKGNFPGRFSGRQFSNSRSEMNVSTLELGDSALYLCASTPSGSGEIDTQYFGPGTRLTVL.

The chain links TRBV6-2 or TRBV6-3 to TRBJ1-1, with 9 bases aligning to TRBD1. CDR3 length equals 17 residues. Germline CDR1 MNHEY, CDR2 SVGEGT. V shed 0 bases and J 1 base; nucleotides not matched to a gene: 6. The CDR3 loop reads CASSYSWDRARNTEAFF. In DNA form, the CDR3 reads TGTGCCAGCAGTTACTCCTGGGACAGGGCCAGGAACACTGAAGCTTTCTTT.

This clone was observed a few times. The J gene is TRBJ2-7, the V gene TRBV28; TRBD2 aligns across 12 bases. Germline loops: CDR1 MDHEN, CDR2 SYDVKM. V was pared by 2 bases and J by 9 bases, with 8 bases of the junction left unmatched. This CDR3 comprises 15 residues. The CDR3 DNA sequence: TGTGCCAGCAGTTTAAGTGGACTAGCGGGAACGGGGCAGTACTTC. As protein: CASSLSGLAGTGQYF.

This rearrangement joins TRBV7-6 to TRBJ2-7, with D possibly TRBD2 on 5 matching bases. The CDR3 has 16 residues. The V gene lost 5 bases and the J gene lost 2 bases, with 19 bases spanning the gap. In germline, CDR1 is SGHVS, CDR2 FNYEAQ. DNA for the CDR3: TGTGCCAGCAGCACTATGCCGGGCCCCGGGACCTACGAGCAGTACTTC. Translation: CASSTMPGPGTYEQYF.

The genes are TRBV6-6 and TRBJ2-5; tentatively, D is TRBD1 (5 bases). The V end was cut by 4 bases, the J end by 2 bases, with 11 bases between. CDR3 length: 14 residues. The germline V gene encodes CDR1 MNHNY and CDR2 SVGAGI (reference sequence). The CDR3, as DNA: TGTGCCAGCAGTTCAAGGGGTCAGCAAGAGACCCAGTACTTC. It translates to CASSSRGQQETQYF.

This clone was observed once. This chain connects TRBV9 to TRBJ2-7; TRBD2 aligns across 12 bases. Trimming took 0 bases from V and 3 from J; bases not matched to a gene: 10. This CDR3 has 18 amino acids. Germline CDR1 reads SGDLS; CDR2 reads YYNGEE. The CDR3 protein is CASSVEEGGLAGHYEQYF. The CDR3 DNA sequence: TGTGCCAGCAGCGTAGAAGAGGGGGGACTAGCGGGTCACTACGAGCAGTACTTC. Looking up the rest from reference TRBV9 and TRBJ2-7 gives the full variable domain: DSGVTQTPKHLITATGQRVTLRCSPRSGDLSVYWYQQSLDQGLQFLIQYYNGEERAKGNILERFSAQQFPDLHSELNLSSLELGDSALYFCASSVEEGGLAGHYEQYFGPGTRLTVT.

This chain connects TRBV2 to TRBJ1-2, with D unresolved. The CDR3 loop spans 12 amino acids. Germline CDR1 and CDR2: SNHLY and FYNNEI. V dropped 5 bases and J dropped 8 bases, with 12 bases sitting between them. The CDR3 loop is CASSPEPRGYTF. The CDR3 nucleotides are TGTGCCAGCAGTCCGGAGCCGCGGGGCTACACCTTC.

This clone was seen repeatedly, ten times or more. The chain recombines TRBV18 with TRBJ2-1, with TRBD2 matching over 10 bases. Germline values: CDR1 KGHSH, CDR2 LQKENI. This CDR3 region has 17 residues. V lost 1 base, J lost 0 bases, and 3 bases stayed unmatched. The CDR3 DNA reads TGTGCCAGCTCACCACGACTAGCGGGCTCCTCCTACAATGAGCAGTTCTTC. Amino acids: CASSPRLAGSSYNEQFF.

The chain has TRBV9 and TRBJ1-1; D gene ambiguous. The V gene lost 0 bases and the J gene lost 0 bases, with 6 bases spanning the gap. CDR1 SGDLS and CDR2 YYNGEE come from the germline V gene. The CDR3 spans 14 residues. The CDR3 bases are TGTGCCAGCAGCGTAGCTATGGTGAACACTGAAGCTTTCTTT. This translates into CASSVAMVNTEAFF.

This clone was seen just once. The chain carries TRBV24-1 and TRBJ2-1, with TRBD2 matching over 8 bases. CDR3 length: 17 residues. Germline V gives CDR1 KGHDR, CDR2 SFDVKD. V lost 4 bases and J lost 0; bases outside the gene matches: 7. The CDR3: CATSDPVAGGSYNEQFF. Written as DNA, the CDR3 is TGTGCCACCAGTGACCCAGTTGCGGGAGGCTCCTACAATGAGCAGTTCTTC.

The gene calls are TRBV28 and TRBJ2-7, with TRBD2 identical over 7 bases. V dropped 7 bases and J dropped 0; count of bases not matched to a gene: 21. The CDR3 is made up of 19 amino acids. Germline V gives CDR1 MDHEN, CDR2 SYDVKM. CDR3 nucleotide sequence: TGTGCCAGCACCAGAGCGGGGATATCCCCCTCCCTCATCTCCTACGAGCAGTACTTC. Its translation: CASTRAGISPSLISYEQYF.

This clone was observed once. The rearrangement joins TRBV24-1 to TRBJ2-1; 9 bases are shared with TRBD2. Germline CDR1 and CDR2: KGHDR and SFDVKD. This CDR3 comprises 14 residues. The ends lost 8 bases at V and 8 bases at J; junction bases unmatched: 9. In nucleotides, the CDR3 is TGTGCCACCAAGTGGATAGCGGGAGAGGATGAGCAGTTCTTC. It is translated as CATKWIAGEDEQFF.

In nucleotides, the CDR3 is TGCGCCAGCAGCCCATTTGGGCCGTATGGCTACACCTTC. Encoded protein: CASSPFGPYGYTF. The rearrangement joins TRBV5-1 to TRBJ1-2; D is unclear. The CDR3 covers 13 residues. Germline CDR1 and CDR2: SGHRS and YFSETQ. The V end lost 4 bases, the J end lost 5 bases, and 12 bases lay between the germline ends.

This chain connects TRBV7-2 to TRBJ2-7; D perhaps matches TRBD2 (5 bases). Germline assignment: CDR1 SGHTA and CDR2 FQGNSA. The CDR3 covers 15 residues. The V end was cut by 6 bases, the J end by 3 bases, with 18 bases between. CDR3: CASSTARTQNYEQYF. The DNA of the CDR3 is TGTGCCAGCAGTACGGCTAGGACTCAAAACTACGAGCAGTACTTC.

The CDR3 DNA is TGTGCTAGTGGTTTGGGCACAGGGGGCAGTGAGCAGTTCTTC. Residues: CASGLGTGGSEQFF. This chain uses TRBV12-5 with TRBJ2-1; 9 bases map to TRBD1. The V gene end was trimmed by 1 base and the J gene end by 9 bases; junction bases not matched to a gene: 4. This CDR3 region has 14 residues. Germline lookup yields CDR1 LGHNT and CDR2 FRNRAP.

V is TRBV2 and J is TRBJ1-2; D not certain. The ends were cut back, 1 base at V and 0 bases at J, with 6 bases in the middle. The CDR3 extends over 14 amino acids. In germline, CDR1 is SNHLY, CDR2 FYNNEI. CDR3 DNA: TGTGCCAGCAGTGAAGGACATGCTAACTATGGCTACACCTTC. This encodes CASSEGHANYGYTF.

V is TRBV7-9 and J is TRBJ1-4; D is undetermined. CDR3 length equals 14 residues. Germline V gives CDR1 SEHNR, CDR2 FQNEAQ (reference sequence). V was shortened by 6 bases and J by 5 bases, with 13 bases between the two germline ends. This chain's CDR3 is CASRSSGFNEKLFF. CDR3 nucleotide sequence: TGTGCCAGCAGGTCTTCGGGGTTCAATGAAAAACTGTTTTTT. The full variable domain, in which reference TRBV7-9 and TRBJ1-4 provide the parts outside the CDR3, is DTGVSQNPRHKITKRGQNVTFRCDPISEHNRLYWYRQTLGQGPEFLTYFQNEAQLEKSRLLSDRFSAERPKGSFSTLEIQRTEQGDSAMYLCASRSSGFNEKLFFGSGTQLSVL.

The genes are TRBV18 and TRBJ1-1, with 9 bases aligning to TRBD1. Germline CDR1 reads KGHSH; CDR2 reads LQKENI. V shed 8 bases and J 3 bases; nucleotides not matched to a gene: 4. The length of the CDR3 is 13 residues. This CDR3 is CASTDRGDTEAFF. The CDR3 DNA follows: TGTGCCAGCACGGACAGGGGCGACACTGAAGCTTTCTTT.